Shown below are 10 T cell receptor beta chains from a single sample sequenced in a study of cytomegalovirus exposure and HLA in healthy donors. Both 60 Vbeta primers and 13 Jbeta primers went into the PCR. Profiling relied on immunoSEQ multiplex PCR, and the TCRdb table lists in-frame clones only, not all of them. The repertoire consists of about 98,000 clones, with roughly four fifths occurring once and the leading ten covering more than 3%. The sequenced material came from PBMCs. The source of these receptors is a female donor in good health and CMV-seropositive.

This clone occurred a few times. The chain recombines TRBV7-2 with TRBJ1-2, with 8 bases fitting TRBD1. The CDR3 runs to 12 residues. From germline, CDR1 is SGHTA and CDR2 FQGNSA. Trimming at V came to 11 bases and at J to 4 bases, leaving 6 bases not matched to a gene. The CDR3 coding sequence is TGTGCCCTGCCCACAGGGGGCTATGGCTACACCTTC. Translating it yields CALPTGGYGYTF.

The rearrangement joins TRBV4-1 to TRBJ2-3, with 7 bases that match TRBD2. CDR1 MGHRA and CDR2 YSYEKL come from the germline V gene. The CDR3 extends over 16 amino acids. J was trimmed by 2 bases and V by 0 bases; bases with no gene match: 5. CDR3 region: CASSQDSGGATDTQYF. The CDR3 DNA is TGCGCCAGCAGCCAAGATTCGGGGGGTGCCACAGATACGCAGTATTTT.

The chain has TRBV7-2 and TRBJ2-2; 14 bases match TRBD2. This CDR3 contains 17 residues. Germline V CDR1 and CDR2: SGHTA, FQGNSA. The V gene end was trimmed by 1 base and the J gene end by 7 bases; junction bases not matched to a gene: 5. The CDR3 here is CASSLGRGLAGVGELFF. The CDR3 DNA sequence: TGTGCCAGCAGCTTAGGAAGGGGACTAGCGGGGGTCGGGGAGCTGTTTTTT.

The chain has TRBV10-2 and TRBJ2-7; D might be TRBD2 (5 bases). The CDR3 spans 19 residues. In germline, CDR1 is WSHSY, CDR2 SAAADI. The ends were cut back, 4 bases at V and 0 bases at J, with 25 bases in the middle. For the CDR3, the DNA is TGCGCCAGCAGTGCCCGACTACACCCTACAGAGCCGAGCTCCTACGAGCAGTACTTC. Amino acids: CASSARLHPTEPSSYEQYF.

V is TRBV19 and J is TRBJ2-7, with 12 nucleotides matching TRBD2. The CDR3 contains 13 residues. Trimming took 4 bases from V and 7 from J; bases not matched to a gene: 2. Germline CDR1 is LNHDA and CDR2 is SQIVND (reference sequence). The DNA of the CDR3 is TGTGCCAGTAGTACACTAGCGGGAGGTGAGCAGTACTTC. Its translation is CASSTLAGGEQYF.

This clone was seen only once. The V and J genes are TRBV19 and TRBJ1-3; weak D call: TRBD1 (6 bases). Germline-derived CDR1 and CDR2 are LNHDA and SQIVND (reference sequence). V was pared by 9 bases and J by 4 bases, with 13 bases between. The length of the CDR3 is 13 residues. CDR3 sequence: CARAGVSGNTIYF. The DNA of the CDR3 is TGTGCCAGGGCAGGGGTCTCAGGAAACACCATATATTTT.

The CDR3 sequence: CASSVAGTDYEQFF. The CDR3 bases are TGTGCCAGCAGCGTAGCTGGAACCGACTATGAGCAGTTCTTC. This chain links TRBV9 with TRBJ2-1; no firm D call. This CDR3 spans 14 amino acids. V lost 0 bases, J lost 8 bases, and 12 bases lay in between. The germline gives CDR1 SGDLS, CDR2 YYNGEE.

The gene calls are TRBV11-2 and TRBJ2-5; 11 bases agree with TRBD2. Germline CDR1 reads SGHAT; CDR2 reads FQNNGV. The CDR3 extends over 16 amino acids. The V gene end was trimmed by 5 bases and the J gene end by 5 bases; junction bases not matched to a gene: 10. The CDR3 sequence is CASSPRIAGGKETQYF. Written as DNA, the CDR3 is TGTGCCAGCAGCCCCCGGATAGCGGGGGGGAAGGAGACCCAGTACTTC.

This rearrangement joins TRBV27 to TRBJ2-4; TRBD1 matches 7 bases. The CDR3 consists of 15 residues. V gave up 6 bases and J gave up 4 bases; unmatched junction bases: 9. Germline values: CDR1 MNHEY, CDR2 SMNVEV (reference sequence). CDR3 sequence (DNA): TGTGCCAGCAGGACAGGGAACCTCCCAAAAAACATTCAGTACTTC. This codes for CASRTGNLPKNIQYF.

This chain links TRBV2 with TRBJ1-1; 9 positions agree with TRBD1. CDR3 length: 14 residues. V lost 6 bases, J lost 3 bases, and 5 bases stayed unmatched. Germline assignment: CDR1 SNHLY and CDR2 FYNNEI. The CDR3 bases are TGTGCCAGCAGAGGGGGACAGGGTTACACTGAAGCTTTCTTT. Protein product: CASRGGQGYTEAFF.